These T cell receptor beta chains were read from a single sample in a study of CD8 T cells in Susac syndrome. TCRdb processed the immunoSEQ multiplex PCR reads anew with MiXCR; each CDR3 protein has one entry. The repertoire has around 150,000 distinct CDR3 sequences, 95% of them found once; the top ten carry roughly 0.14%. The sequencing input was CD4+ T cells from PBMCs. The receptor set was obtained from a human donor with Susac syndrome. Each CDR3 is given with its conserved first and last residue. A D gene is named only where the DNA matches it firmly. Rows give clone size only sometimes, using once, few, many, or a class for an expanded clone.

J gene,V gene,D gene,clone size,CDR3 DNA,CDR3 protein
TRBJ1-1,TRBV20-1,TRBD1,-,TGCAGTGCTAGACCACAGACAGGGCCTGAAGCTTTCTTT,CSARPQTGPEAFF
TRBJ1-1,TRBV18,-,-,TGTGCCAGCTCACCGAATCCGCCTCAGGGTACTGAAGCTTTCTTT,CASSPNPPQGTEAFF
TRBJ2-3,TRBV7-8,-,-,TGTGCCAGCAGCTCAGCTTGGGGCCCATCGAAATACGCAAATTTT,CASSSAWGPSKYANF
TRBJ2-7,TRBV12-5,TRBD1,-,TGTGCTAGTGGTGGGACAGGGCTGGCCTACGAGCAGTACTTC,CASGGTGLAYEQYF
TRBJ2-5,TRBV27,TRBD1,-,TGTGCCACGGGGACAGGGGGTTTTGGAGTTGTGGAGACCCAGTACTTC,CATGTGGFGVVETQYF
TRBJ2-5,TRBV28,-,-,TGTGCCAGCAGGCGCGGGACAGAGTACCAAGAGACCCAGTACTTC,CASRRGTEYQETQYF
TRBJ2-3,TRBV20-1,-,once,TGCAGTGCTGATGGCGGCATCACAGATACGCAGTATTTT,CSADGGITDTQYF
TRBJ1-2,TRBV12-3/TRBV12-4,-,-,TGTGCCAGCAGTTTGTTGAGGGTGAATGGCTACACCTTC,CASSLLRVNGYTF
TRBJ1-2,TRBV7-9,-,-,TGTGCCAGCAACACTAACGGCAATGCTAACTATGGCTACACCTTC,CASNTNGNANYGYTF
TRBJ2-4,TRBV4-1,-,once,TGCGCCAGCAGCCAAGAAAGCCCGGGGAACATTCAGTACTTC,CASSQESPGNIQYF
TRBJ2-1,TRBV14,TRBD1,-,TGTGCCAGCAGCCAACGACAGGGGACTTTGTCCTACAATGAGCAGTTCTTC,CASSQRQGTLSYNEQFF
TRBJ2-3,TRBV6-6,TRBD2,-,TGTGCCAGCGGGGAGAGCGGGGGGACAGATACGCAGTATTTT,CASGESGGTDTQYF
TRBJ2-3,TRBV20-1,-,-,TGCAGTGCTACGACTACGGGAGATACGCAGTATTTT,CSATTTGDTQYF
TRBJ2-5,TRBV25-1,-,-,TGTGCCAGCAGTGAATCAGGGACCCAACAAGAGACCCAGTACTTC,CASSESGTQQETQYF
TRBJ1-2,TRBV12-3/TRBV12-4,-,-,TGTGCCAGCAGCCTCGGGACATCCGTTCTCTATGGCTACACCTTC,CASSLGTSVLYGYTF
TRBJ2-5,TRBV4-2,TRBD2,-,TGTGCCAGCAGCCAAGAAGAACTCGGGAGGGGAGAGACCCAGTACTTC,CASSQEELGRGETQYF
TRBJ1-1,TRBV20-1,TRBD1,once,TGCAGTGCGGGGACAGGGCGGTTAACTTTCTTT,CSAGTGRLTFF
TRBJ2-1,TRBV20-1,TRBD2,-,TGCAGTGCTAGACCGCTAGCGGGCAATGAGCAGTTCTTC,CSARPLAGNEQFF
TRBJ2-4,TRBV18,-,once,TGTGCCAGCTCGCGGGGCACAGATGGCAAAAACATTCAGTACTTC,CASSRGTDGKNIQYF